This record concerns one T cell receptor (beta chain) sequence. Some clones are missing from TCRdb's copy, which holds only in-frame ones; the method was immunoSEQ multiplex PCR. The sample lists roughly 200,000 clones, 75% to 90% seen once, with about 4% in the top ten. These data come from a study of blood T cell repertoires in COVID-19. This CDR3 comprises 19 residues. Germline V CDR1 and CDR2: LNHDA, SQIVND (reference sequence). With V trimmed by 5 bases and J by 0 bases, 15 bases remained unmatched. The rearrangement uses TRBV19 and TRBJ2-4, with 8 nucleotides matching TRBD2. This receptor was obtained from a woman in her 30s who had been exposed to COVID-19. The sample consisted of PBMCs or T cells enriched from blood (not recorded which). CDR3 bases: TGTGCCAGTAGTCCCACCCGGGGGGGGGATTCTCTAGCCAAAAACATTCAGTACTTC. This sequence encodes CASSPTRGGDSLAKNIQYF.